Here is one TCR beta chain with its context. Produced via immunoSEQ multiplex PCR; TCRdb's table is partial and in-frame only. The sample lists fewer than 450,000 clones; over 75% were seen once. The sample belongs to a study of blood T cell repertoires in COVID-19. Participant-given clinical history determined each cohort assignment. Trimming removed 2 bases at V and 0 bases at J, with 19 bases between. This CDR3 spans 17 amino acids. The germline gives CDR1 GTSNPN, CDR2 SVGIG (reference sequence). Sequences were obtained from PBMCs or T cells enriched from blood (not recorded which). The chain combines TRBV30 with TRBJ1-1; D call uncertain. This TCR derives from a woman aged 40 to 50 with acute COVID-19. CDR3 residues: CAWSSQAIRFMNTEAFF. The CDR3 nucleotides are TGTGCCTGGAGTAGTCAAGCGATACGTTTCATGAACACTGAAGCTTTCTTT. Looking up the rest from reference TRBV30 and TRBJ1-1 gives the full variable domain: SQTIHQWPATLVQPVGSPLSLECTVEGTSNPNLYWYRQAAGRGLQLLFYSVGIGQISSEVPQNLSASRPQDRQFILSSKKLLLSDSGFYLCAWSSQAIRFMNTEAFFGQGTRLTVV.